The clone carrying this TCR beta chain was observed a handful of times. This entry belongs to a study of chemoradiotherapy in HPV16-positive cancers. There are 13 residues in the CDR3. Per germline, CDR1 SGHTA and CDR2 FQGNSA. V lost 8 bases to trimming and J lost 0 bases, with 5 bases between them. The table came from immunoSEQ multiplex PCR; TCRdb's copy has only in-frame clones and leaves some out. The data contain some 34,000 clones, 86% of them singletons. Source: blood, taken from a patient who underwent chemoradiotherapy. This receptor was identified in a human donor with HPV-associated anogenital cancer. The chain has TRBV7-2 and TRBJ1-6; D unclear. Here the CDR3 reads CASLSSYNSPLHF. Written as DNA, the CDR3 is TGTGCCAGCCTGAGCTCCTATAATTCACCCCTCCACTTT.